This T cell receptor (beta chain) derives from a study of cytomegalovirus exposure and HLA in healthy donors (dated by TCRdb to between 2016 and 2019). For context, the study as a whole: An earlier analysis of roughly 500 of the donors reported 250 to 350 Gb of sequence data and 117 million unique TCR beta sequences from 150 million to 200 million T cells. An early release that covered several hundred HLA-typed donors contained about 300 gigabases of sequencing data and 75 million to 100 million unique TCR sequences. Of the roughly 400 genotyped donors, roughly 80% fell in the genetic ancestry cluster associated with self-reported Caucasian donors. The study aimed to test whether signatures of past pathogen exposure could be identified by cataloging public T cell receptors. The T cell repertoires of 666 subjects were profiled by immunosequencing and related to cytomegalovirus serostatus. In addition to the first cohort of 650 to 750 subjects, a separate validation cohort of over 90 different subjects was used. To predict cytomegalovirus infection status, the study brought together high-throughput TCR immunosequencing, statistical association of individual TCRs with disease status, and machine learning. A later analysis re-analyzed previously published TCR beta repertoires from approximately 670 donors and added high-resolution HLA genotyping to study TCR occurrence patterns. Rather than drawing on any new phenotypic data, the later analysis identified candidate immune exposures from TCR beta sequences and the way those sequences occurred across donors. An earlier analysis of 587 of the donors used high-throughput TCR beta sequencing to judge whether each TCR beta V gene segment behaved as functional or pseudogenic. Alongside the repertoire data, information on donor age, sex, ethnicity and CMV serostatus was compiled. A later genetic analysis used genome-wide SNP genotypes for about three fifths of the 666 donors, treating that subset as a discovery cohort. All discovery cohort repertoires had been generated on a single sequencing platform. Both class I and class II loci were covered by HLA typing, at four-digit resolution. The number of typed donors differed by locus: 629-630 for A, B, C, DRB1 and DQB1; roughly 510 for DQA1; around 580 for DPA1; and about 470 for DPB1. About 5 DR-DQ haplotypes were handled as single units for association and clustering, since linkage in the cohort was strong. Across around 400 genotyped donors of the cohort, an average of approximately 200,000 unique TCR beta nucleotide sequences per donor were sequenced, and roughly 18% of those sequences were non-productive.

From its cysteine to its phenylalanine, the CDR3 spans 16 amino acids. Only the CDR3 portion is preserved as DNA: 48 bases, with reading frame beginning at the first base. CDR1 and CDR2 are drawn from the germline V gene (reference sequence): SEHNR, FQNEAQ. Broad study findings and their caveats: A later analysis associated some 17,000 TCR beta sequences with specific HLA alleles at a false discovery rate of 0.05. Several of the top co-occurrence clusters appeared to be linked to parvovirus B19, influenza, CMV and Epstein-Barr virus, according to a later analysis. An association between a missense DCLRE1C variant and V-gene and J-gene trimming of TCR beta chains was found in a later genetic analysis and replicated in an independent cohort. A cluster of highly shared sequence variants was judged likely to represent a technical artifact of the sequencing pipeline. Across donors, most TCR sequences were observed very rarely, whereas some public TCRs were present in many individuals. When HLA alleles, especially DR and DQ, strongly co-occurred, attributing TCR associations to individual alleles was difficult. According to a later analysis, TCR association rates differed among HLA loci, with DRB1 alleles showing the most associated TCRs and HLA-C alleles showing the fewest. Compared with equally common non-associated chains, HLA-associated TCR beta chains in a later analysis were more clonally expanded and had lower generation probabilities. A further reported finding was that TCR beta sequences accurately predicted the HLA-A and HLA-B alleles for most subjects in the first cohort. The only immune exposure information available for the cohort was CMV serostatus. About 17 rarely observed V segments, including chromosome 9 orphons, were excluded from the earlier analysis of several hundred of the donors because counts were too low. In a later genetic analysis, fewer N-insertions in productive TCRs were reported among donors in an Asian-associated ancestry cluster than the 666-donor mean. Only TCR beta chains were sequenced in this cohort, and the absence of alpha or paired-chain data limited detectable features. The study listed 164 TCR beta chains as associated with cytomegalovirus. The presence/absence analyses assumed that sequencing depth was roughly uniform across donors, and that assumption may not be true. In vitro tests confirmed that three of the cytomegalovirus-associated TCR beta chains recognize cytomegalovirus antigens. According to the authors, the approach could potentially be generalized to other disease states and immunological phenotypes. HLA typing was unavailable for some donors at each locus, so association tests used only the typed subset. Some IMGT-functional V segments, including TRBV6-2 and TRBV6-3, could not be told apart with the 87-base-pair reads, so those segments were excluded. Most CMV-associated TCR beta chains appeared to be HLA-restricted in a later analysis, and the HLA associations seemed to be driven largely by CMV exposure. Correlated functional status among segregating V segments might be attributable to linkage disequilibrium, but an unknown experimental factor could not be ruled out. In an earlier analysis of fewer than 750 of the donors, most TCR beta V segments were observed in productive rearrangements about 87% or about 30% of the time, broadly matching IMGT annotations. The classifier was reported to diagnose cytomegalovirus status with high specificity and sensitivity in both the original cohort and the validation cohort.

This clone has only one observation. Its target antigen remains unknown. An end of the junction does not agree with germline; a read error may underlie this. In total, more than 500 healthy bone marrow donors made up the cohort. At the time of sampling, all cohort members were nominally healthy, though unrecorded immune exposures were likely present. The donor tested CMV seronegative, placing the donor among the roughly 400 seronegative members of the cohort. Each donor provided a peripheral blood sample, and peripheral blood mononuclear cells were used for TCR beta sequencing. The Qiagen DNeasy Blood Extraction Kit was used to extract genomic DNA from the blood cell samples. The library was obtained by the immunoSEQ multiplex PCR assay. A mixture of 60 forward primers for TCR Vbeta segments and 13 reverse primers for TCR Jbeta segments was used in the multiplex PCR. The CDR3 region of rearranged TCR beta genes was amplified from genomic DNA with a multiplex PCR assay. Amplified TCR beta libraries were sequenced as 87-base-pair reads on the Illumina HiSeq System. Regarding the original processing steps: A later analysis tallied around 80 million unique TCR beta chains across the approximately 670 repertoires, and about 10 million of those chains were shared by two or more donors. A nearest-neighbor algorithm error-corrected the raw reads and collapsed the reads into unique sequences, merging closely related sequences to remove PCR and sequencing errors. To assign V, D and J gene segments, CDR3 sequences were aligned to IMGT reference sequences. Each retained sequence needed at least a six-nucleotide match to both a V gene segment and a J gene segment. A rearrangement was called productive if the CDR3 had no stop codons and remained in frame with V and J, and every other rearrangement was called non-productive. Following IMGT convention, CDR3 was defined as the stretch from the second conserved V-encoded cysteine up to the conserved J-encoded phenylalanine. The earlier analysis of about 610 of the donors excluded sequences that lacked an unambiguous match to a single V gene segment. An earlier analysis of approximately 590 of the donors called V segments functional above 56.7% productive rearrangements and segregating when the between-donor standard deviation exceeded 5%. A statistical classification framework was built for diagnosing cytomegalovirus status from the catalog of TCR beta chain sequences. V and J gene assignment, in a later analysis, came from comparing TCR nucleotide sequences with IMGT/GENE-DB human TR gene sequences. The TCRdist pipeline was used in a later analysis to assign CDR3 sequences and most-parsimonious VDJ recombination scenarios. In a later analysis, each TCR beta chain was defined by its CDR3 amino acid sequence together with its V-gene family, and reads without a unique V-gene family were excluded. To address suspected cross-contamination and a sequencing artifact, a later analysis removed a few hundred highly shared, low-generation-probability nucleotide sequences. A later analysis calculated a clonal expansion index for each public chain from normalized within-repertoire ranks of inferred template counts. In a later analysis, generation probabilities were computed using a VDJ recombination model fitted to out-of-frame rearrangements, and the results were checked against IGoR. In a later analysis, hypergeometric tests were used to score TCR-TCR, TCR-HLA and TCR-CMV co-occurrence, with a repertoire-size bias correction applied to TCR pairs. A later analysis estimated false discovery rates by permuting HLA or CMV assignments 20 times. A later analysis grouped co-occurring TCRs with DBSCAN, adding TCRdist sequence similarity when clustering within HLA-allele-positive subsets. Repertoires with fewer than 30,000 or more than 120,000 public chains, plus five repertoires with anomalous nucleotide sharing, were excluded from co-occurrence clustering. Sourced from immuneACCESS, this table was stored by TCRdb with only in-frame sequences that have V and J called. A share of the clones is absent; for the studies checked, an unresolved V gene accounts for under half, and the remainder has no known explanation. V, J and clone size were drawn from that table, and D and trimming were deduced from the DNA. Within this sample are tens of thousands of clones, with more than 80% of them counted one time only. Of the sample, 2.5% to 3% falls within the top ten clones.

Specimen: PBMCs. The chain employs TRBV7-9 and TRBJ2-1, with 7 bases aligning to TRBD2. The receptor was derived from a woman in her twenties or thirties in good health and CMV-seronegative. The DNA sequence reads TGTTCCAGCAGCCCCTCCTTGCGGGGGACCTACAATGAGCAGTTCTTC. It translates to CSSSPSLRGTYNEQFF. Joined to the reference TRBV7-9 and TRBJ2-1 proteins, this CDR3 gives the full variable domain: DTGVSQNPRHKITKRGQNVTFRCDPISEHNRLYWYRQTLGQGPEFLTYFQNEAQLEKSRLLSDRFSAERPKGSFSTLEIQRTEQGDSAMYLCSSSPSLRGTYNEQFFGPGTRLTVL.